A single sample is the source of the 28 T cell receptor beta chains below, sequenced in a study of cytomegalovirus exposure and HLA in healthy donors. PCR used 60 Vbeta primers and 13 Jbeta primers. Data came from immunoSEQ multiplex PCR; TCRdb stores just in-frame clones and leaves some out. The sample holds 160,000 or so clones; roughly 81% are singletons and the top ten take roughly 4.4%. The specimen was PBMCs. Receptors were obtained from a woman aged 18-29 years in good health and CMV-seropositive.

This chain links TRBV7-9 with TRBJ2-2; D perhaps matches TRBD1 (5 bases). Germline values: CDR1 SEHNR, CDR2 FQNEAQ (reference sequence). V was trimmed by 5 bases and J by 0 bases, leaving 7 bases between them. There are 14 residues in the CDR3. CDR3 sequence reads: CASSLTANTGELFF. As DNA, the CDR3 is TGTGCCAGCAGCCTGACAGCGAACACCGGGGAGCTGTTTTTT. Filled out from reference TRBV7-9 and TRBJ2-2, the complete variable domain reads DTGVSQNPRHKITKRGQNVTFRCDPISEHNRLYWYRQTLGQGPEFLTYFQNEAQLEKSRLLSDRFSAERPKGSFSTLEIQRTEQGDSAMYLCASSLTANTGELFFGEGSRLTVL.

V and J are TRBV11-2 and TRBJ2-5; 7 bases match TRBD2. CDR3 length: 17 residues. Trimming removed 1 base from V and 2 bases from J; junction bases left unmatched: 10. Germline CDR1 is SGHAT and CDR2 is FQNNGV. CDR3 sequence: CASSLGIGAGEQETQYF. The CDR3 DNA follows: TGTGCCAGCAGCTTAGGAATCGGTGCGGGGGAGCAAGAGACCCAGTACTTC.

V is TRBV11-3 and J is TRBJ2-1; 8 bases align to TRBD2. The CDR3 runs to 16 residues. With V trimmed by 1 base and J by 2 bases, 4 bases remained unmatched. Germline values: CDR1 SGHNT, CDR2 YENEEA. The CDR3 is CASSLAGGPPYNEQFF. DNA of the CDR3: TGTGCCAGCAGCTTAGCGGGGGGGCCTCCCTACAATGAGCAGTTCTTC.

This clone was observed a single time. This rearrangement joins TRBV7-8 to TRBJ2-1, with no clear D. V lost 5 bases and J lost 8, with 19 bases in between. Germline lookup yields CDR1 SGHVS and CDR2 FQNEAQ. The CDR3 extends over 15 amino acids. CDR3 protein: CASSRPLQFGDEQFF. CDR3 in DNA: TGTGCCAGCAGCCGACCACTCCAGTTCGGAGATGAGCAGTTCTTC.

This clone appeared a few times. This chain links TRBV10-3 with TRBJ1-1; 8 bases align to TRBD1. This CDR3 comprises 15 residues. Germline CDR1 is ENHRY and CDR2 is SYGVKD. The trim removed 6 bases at V and 3 bases at J, leaving 9 bases unmatched. This CDR3 reads CAISQRTGGDTEAFF. The DNA of the CDR3 is TGTGCCATCAGCCAGCGAACAGGGGGTGACACTGAAGCTTTCTTT.

The chain combines TRBV6-5 with TRBJ2-3; 10 nucleotides match TRBD1. The CDR3 sequence is 16 residues long. V lost 2 bases to trimming and J lost 0 bases; unmatched junction nucleotides: 2. The V gene's germline CDR1 is MNHEY and CDR2 SVGAGI. The CDR3 reads CASSYQGQGSTDTQYF. The CDR3 DNA sequence: TGTGCCAGCAGTTACCAGGGACAGGGGAGCACAGATACGCAGTATTTT.

The V gene is TRBV5-6, the J gene TRBJ1-5; D ambiguous. The germline gives CDR1 SGHDT, CDR2 YYEEEE. The length of the CDR3 is 15 residues. V was trimmed by 4 bases and J by 0 bases, leaving 11 bases between them. The chain's CDR3 is CASSLRLYSNQPQHF. The CDR3 bases are TGTGCCAGCAGCCTAAGACTCTATAGCAATCAGCCCCAGCATTTT.

The gene calls are TRBV14 and TRBJ2-2; 7 nucleotides line up with TRBD2. The CDR3 is 15 residues long. V gave up 0 bases and J gave up 5 bases; unmatched junction bases: 3. Germline CDR1 and CDR2: SGHDN and FVKESK. This chain's CDR3 is CASSQEWTRTGELFF. The CDR3 DNA sequence: TGTGCCAGCAGCCAAGAGTGGACTAGAACCGGGGAGCTGTTTTTT.

The chain links TRBV14 to TRBJ2-5, with D perhaps matching TRBD2 (5 bases). V dropped 4 bases and J dropped 4 bases, with 25 bases sitting between them. Germline CDR1 reads SGHDN; CDR2 reads FVKESK. The CDR3 extends over 18 amino acids. CDR3 sequence: CASSLIFRTPPRAETQYF. The CDR3 DNA reads TGTGCCAGCAGCCTCATATTTCGGACTCCCCCGCGGGCAGAGACCCAGTACTTC.

The V call is TRBV18, the J call TRBJ1-1; no clear D gene. CDR1 is KGHSH and CDR2 is LQKENI in the germline V gene. The CDR3 sequence is 15 residues long. Trimming stripped 1 base from V and 0 bases from J, with 9 bases between. The CDR3 region is CASSPQRVMNTEAFF. DNA for the CDR3: TGTGCCAGCTCACCACAGAGAGTCATGAACACTGAAGCTTTCTTT.

CDR3 nucleotide sequence: TGTGCCAGCAGTCTACAGGTACTCAGCACAGATACGCAGTATTTT. Translating it yields CASSLQVLSTDTQYF. The rearrangement links TRBV5-8 to TRBJ2-3; D is possibly TRBD1 (5 bases). The CDR3 covers 15 residues. With 5 bases removed from V and 0 bases from J, the gap between germline ends came to 13 bases. Germline V gene lookup returns CDR1 SGHTS and CDR2 YDEGEE.

This clone appeared once. The chain combines TRBV7-9 with TRBJ2-7; TRBD1 matches 11 bases. Trimming at V came to 2 bases and at J to 1 base, leaving 7 bases not matched to a gene. Germline V gene data show CDR1 as SEHNR and CDR2 as FQNEAQ (reference sequence). This CDR3 is 17 amino acids long. The CDR3 region has the DNA TGTGCCAGCAGCTTAATTAGCGGGACAGGGGGTTCCTACGAGCAGTACTTC. Translation gives CASSLISGTGGSYEQYF.

The chain recombines TRBV7-8 with TRBJ2-1; the D gene is possibly TRBD1 (5 bases). The length of the CDR3 is 16 residues. The germline V and J ends were trimmed by 1 base and 1 base, with 11 bases remaining between them. Germline CDR1 reads SGHVS; CDR2 reads FQNEAQ. CDR3 DNA sequence: TGTGCCAGCAGCTTAGGCCCCGGACAATCCTACAATGAGCAGTTCTTC. Translated, it gives CASSLGPGQSYNEQFF.

This clone was found once. The rearrangement links TRBV7-8 to TRBJ1-2; D not certain. The V gene lost 5 bases and the J gene lost 2 bases, with 12 bases spanning the gap. The CDR3 extends over 14 amino acids. Germline V gene lookup returns CDR1 SGHVS and CDR2 FQNEAQ. Written as DNA, the CDR3 is TGTGCCAGCAGCCCCCGTTTTAGCAACTATGGCTACACCTTC. It codes for CASSPRFSNYGYTF.

In DNA form, the CDR3 reads TGTGCCAGCAGCGTTGGACTAGCGGGGGGGGTAGGGCAAGAGACCCAGTACTTC. Translating gives CASSVGLAGGVGQETQYF. This chain joins TRBV9 and TRBJ2-5, with 15 bases aligning to TRBD2. CDR1 is SGDLS and CDR2 is YYNGEE in the germline V gene. With V trimmed by 2 bases and J by 2 bases, 7 bases remained unmatched. The length of the CDR3 is 18 residues.

The chain uses TRBV6-1 and TRBJ1-1; D remains ambiguous. The CDR3 is 12 amino acids. The germline CDR1 and CDR2 sequences are MNHNS and SASEGT. Trimming removed 10 bases at V and 8 bases at J, with 17 bases between. The CDR3 spells CATHLRGREAFF. CDR3 DNA sequence: TGTGCCACACACCTCAGAGGGCGCGAAGCTTTCTTT.

J is TRBJ1-2 and V is TRBV19, with 9 positions matching TRBD1. Germline CDR1 is LNHDA and CDR2 is SQIVND (reference sequence). This CDR3 comprises 13 residues. The trim removed 6 bases at V and 7 bases at J, leaving 6 bases unmatched. The CDR3 sequence: CASSPGTGIGYTF. The DNA of the CDR3 is TGTGCCAGTAGCCCCGGGACAGGGATTGGCTACACCTTC.

This chain connects TRBV6-5 to TRBJ2-5; the match to TRBD2 covers 9 bases. The V gene end was trimmed by 2 bases and the J gene end by 5 bases; junction bases not matched to a gene: 6. The CDR3 extends over 15 amino acids. Germline assignment: CDR1 MNHEY and CDR2 SVGAGI. This chain's CDR3 is CASSYSGLASETQYF. CDR3 nucleotide sequence: TGTGCCAGCAGTTACAGTGGACTAGCGTCCGAGACCCAGTACTTC.

This clone is a singleton in its sample. This sequence joins TRBV5-8 and TRBJ1-6; no reliable D call. The CDR3 length is 16 residues. Germline values: CDR1 SGHTS, CDR2 YDEGEE. Trimming took off 2 bases at V and 7 bases at J, with 16 bases between the two ends. Written as DNA, the CDR3 is TGTGCCAGCAGCTTCCCCAACGAGGGCAGGAATTCACCCCTCCACTTT. Protein product: CASSFPNEGRNSPLHF. The full variable domain, its missing parts supplied by reference TRBV5-8 and TRBJ1-6, is EAGVTQSPTHLIKTRGQQATLRCSPISGHTSVYWYQQALGLGLQFLLWYDEGEERNRGNFPPRFSGRQFPNYSSELNVNALELEDSALYLCASSFPNEGRNSPLHFGNGTRLTVT.

This clone has a handful of counts. The chain carries TRBV25-1 and TRBJ2-3; the D gene is possibly TRBD2 (5 bases). The CDR3 loop spans 14 amino acids. In germline, CDR1 is MGHDK, CDR2 SYGVNS. V was clipped by 7 bases and J by 6 bases, with 17 bases between them. CDR3 protein: CASTHTPGGDTQYF. CDR3 DNA sequence: TGTGCCAGCACTCACACTCCCGGCGGGGATACGCAGTATTTT.

In its sample, this clone was seen a few times. The chain has TRBV5-4 and TRBJ1-1; 8 nucleotides align to TRBD1. CDR3 length: 16 amino acids. From germline, CDR1 is SGHNT and CDR2 YYREEE (reference sequence). The V and J ends lost 4 bases and 5 bases, in that order; junction bases with no gene match: 13. CDR3 residues: CASSPPDRGRGTEAFF. The CDR3 coding sequence is TGTGCCAGCAGCCCCCCTGACAGGGGAAGGGGAACTGAAGCTTTCTTT.

This clone was recorded once. The chain joins TRBV5-6 to TRBJ1-4; D is possibly TRBD1 (5 bases). The germline V gene encodes CDR1 SGHDT and CDR2 YYEEEE. Trimming stripped 3 bases from V and 7 bases from J, with 10 bases between. This CDR3 region has 13 residues. CDR3 loop: CASSWGQGEKLFF. The CDR3 bases are TGTGCCAGCAGCTGGGGCCAGGGTGAAAAACTGTTTTTT.

This clone appeared a few times. The chain carries TRBV29-1 and TRBJ1-2; 7 nucleotides match TRBD1. The CDR3 is made up of 13 amino acids. Germline CDR1 reads SQVTM; CDR2 reads ANQGSEA. The V gene end was trimmed by 1 base and the J gene end by 8 bases; junction bases not matched to a gene: 7. The CDR3 protein is CSVEGGTARGYTF. DNA for the CDR3: TGCAGCGTTGAAGGGGGGACAGCTCGGGGCTACACCTTC.

The CDR3 sequence: CASSYRGGSKVGYTF. CDR3 bases: TGTGCCAGCAGTTATAGGGGGGGGAGTAAGGTCGGCTACACCTTC. The rearrangement links TRBV6-5 to TRBJ1-2; D possibly corresponds to TRBD1 (6 bases). This CDR3 contains 15 residues. Germline-derived CDR1 and CDR2 are MNHEY and SVGAGI. Trimming took off 3 bases at V and 8 bases at J, with 19 bases between the two ends.

V and J are TRBV4-1 and TRBJ1-2; D is possibly TRBD1 (6 bases). Germline loops: CDR1 MGHRA, CDR2 YSYEKL. There are 15 residues in the CDR3. Trimming took 4 bases from V and 4 from J, leaving 16 bases between them. CDR3 in DNA: TGCGCCAGCAGCCGAAGTGGGGGCTATTTCTATGGCTACACCTTC. The encoded protein is CASSRSGGYFYGYTF.

The chain couples TRBV6-5 to TRBJ1-4; the D gene is possibly TRBD1 (5 bases). Germline V lookup: CDR1 MNHEY, CDR2 SVGAGI. There are 15 residues in the CDR3. V dropped 0 bases and J dropped 7 bases, with 12 bases sitting between them. CDR3 in amino acids: CASSYSARVVEKLFF. CDR3 sequence (DNA): TGTGCCAGCAGTTACTCGGCCAGGGTTGTTGAAAAACTGTTTTTT.

The chain couples TRBV9 to TRBJ2-3, with D unclear. With 3 bases removed from V and 5 bases from J, the gap between germline ends came to 13 bases. This CDR3 contains 14 residues. The germline V gene encodes CDR1 SGDLS and CDR2 YYNGEE. CDR3 residues: CASSAKSTEDTQYF. Here the CDR3 DNA reads TGTGCCAGCAGCGCCAAGTCAACTGAAGATACGCAGTATTTT.

In its sample, this clone was seen a few times. The chain links TRBV29-1 to TRBJ2-7; 10 positions match TRBD2. This CDR3 is 14 amino acids long. V shed 4 bases, J shed 0 bases, and the junction held 3 bases outside the gene matches. The germline V gene encodes CDR1 SQVTM and CDR2 ANQGSEA. This chain's CDR3 is CSVGLAGDSYEQYF. In DNA form, the CDR3 reads TGCAGCGTTGGGCTAGCGGGGGACTCCTACGAGCAGTACTTC.